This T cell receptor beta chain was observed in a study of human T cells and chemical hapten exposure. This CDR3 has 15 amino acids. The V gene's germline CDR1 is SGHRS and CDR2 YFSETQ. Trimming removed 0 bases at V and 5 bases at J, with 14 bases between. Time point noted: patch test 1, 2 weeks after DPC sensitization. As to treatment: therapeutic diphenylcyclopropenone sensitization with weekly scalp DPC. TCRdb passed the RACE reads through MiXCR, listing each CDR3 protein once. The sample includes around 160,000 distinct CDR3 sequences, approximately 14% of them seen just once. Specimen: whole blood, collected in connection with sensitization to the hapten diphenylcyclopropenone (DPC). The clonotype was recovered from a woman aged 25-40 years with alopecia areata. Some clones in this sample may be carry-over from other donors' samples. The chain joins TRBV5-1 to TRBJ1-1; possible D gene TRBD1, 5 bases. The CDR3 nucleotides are TGCGCCAGCAGCTTGGACTCTGGGAGGGGAACTGAAGCTTTCTTT. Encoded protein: CASSLDSGRGTEAFF.